This TCR beta chain was found in a study of T cells in Graves' hyperthyroidism and ophthalmopathy. Whole-study results and caveats: Among thyroid clonotypes expanded above 0.001, most also appeared in blood.

In regard to this clonotype: Its antigen remains unknown.

The CDR3 has 15 residues. The ends were cut back, 3 bases at V and 3 bases at J, with 12 bases in the middle. Looked up from germline, CDR1 is ENHRY and CDR2 is SYGVKD. Graves' hyperthyroidism was deemed stable absent ophthalmopathy progression within 18 months. Participants, patients aged 18 to 65, had newly diagnosed hyperthyroidism with a duration under 2 months. Not enrolled were patients with uncontrolled infection, other autoimmune disease, pregnancy or lactation. What was amplified from RNA transcripts were TCR beta CDR3 regions. HTBI primers were used for first-round RT-PCR of the TCR CDR3. TCRdb redid the calling of the multiplex PCR reads with MiXCR, one entry per CDR3 protein. Found here are roughly 300,000 distinct CDR3 sequences, approximately 14% of them singletons; the top ten hold roughly 25%.

The sample taken for sequencing was blood. The sequence derives from a woman aged 25 to 39 with Graves' hyperthyroidism. The chain joins TRBV10-3 to TRBJ1-3; D is unresolved. The CDR3 loop reads CAISDRNRDGNTIYF. DNA for the CDR3: TGTGCCATCAGTGACCGGAATCGGGATGGAAACACCATATATTTT.